This record looks at one T cell receptor (beta chain) sequence and its context. Assay: immunoSEQ multiplex PCR; the TCRdb copy retains only in-frame clones and omits some. The table has hundreds of thousands of clones, approximately 81% seen once; the top ten hold under 2%. This CDR3 has 13 amino acids. V dropped 8 bases and J dropped 2 bases, with 7 bases sitting between them. The germline gives CDR1 WSHSY, CDR2 SAAADI. The sample comes from a study of blood T cell repertoires in COVID-19. As for the study in general: From the United States, Italy and Spain came samples of acute and convalescent COVID-19.

No more than 2 weeks before study entry, exposed participants had met a case of COVID-19. This receptor was obtained from a woman aged 25 to 45 who had been exposed to COVID-19. The rearrangement uses TRBV10-2 and TRBJ2-6; D not certain. Material for sequencing was PBMCs or T cells enriched from blood (not recorded which). CDR3 residues: CASLPPGANVLTF. CDR3 DNA sequence: TGCGCCAGCCTCCCCCCTGGGGCCAACGTCCTGACTTTC.